The subject of this entry is one T cell receptor beta chain. Clones were sequenced by immunoSEQ multiplex PCR, and TCRdb holds only the in-frame ones, with some missing. Here the sample spans under 45,000 clones, about four fifths being singletons. Germline V gene data show CDR1 as LNHDA and CDR2 as SQIVND (reference sequence). The junction had 5 bases not matched to a gene; V was cut back by 6 bases and J by 1 base. The CDR3 is made up of 15 amino acids. The data are from a study of radiotherapy plus CTLA-4 blockade in lung cancer. The sequences come from peripheral blood, collected from a patient treated with radiotherapy plus ipilimumab. This chain links TRBV19 with TRBJ1-1; TRBD1 aligns across 10 bases. The TCR originated in a human donor with non-small cell lung cancer that progressed on radiotherapy plus ipilimumab. CDR3 region: CASRDRGRGNTEAFF. In DNA form, the CDR3 reads TGTGCCAGTAGAGACAGGGGGCGTGGGAACACTGAAGCTTTCTTT.